This record concerns one T cell receptor beta chain sequence. These data come from a study of cytomegalovirus exposure and HLA in healthy donors. Trimming shortened V by 8 bases and J by 0 bases, and 5 bases separated the two germline ends. Germline V gives CDR1 MDHEN, CDR2 SYDVKM. This CDR3 is built from 12 residues. The PCR contained 60 Vbeta and 13 Jbeta primers. Sequenced by immunoSEQ multiplex PCR; TCRdb stores in-frame clones only, minus some. The sample has 150,000 to 200,000 clones; approximately 71% are singletons. The receptor was isolated from a woman aged 40 to 50 in good health and CMV-seropositive. Input material: PBMCs. The chain couples TRBV28 to TRBJ1-5; no clear D gene. CDR3 bases: TGTGCCAGCCGAGTTAGCAATCAGCCCCAGCATTTT. As protein: CASRVSNQPQHF.